Listed below are T cell receptor beta chains from one sample, sequenced in a study of cytomegalovirus exposure and HLA in healthy donors. Clones were read by immunoSEQ multiplex PCR, and TCRdb kept only the in-frame ones, dropping some. Here the sample spans about 150,000 clones, 82% being singletons. The material sequenced was PBMCs. These receptors originate from a woman aged 50 to 60 in good health and CMV-seropositive. The CDR3 runs from the conserved cysteine through the conserved F or W. D genes are given only for firm matches. Only part of the rows carry a size: once, few, many, or a class if the clone is expanded.

CDR3 protein: CASSQGQGRFNEQFF
CDR3 DNA: TGTGCCAGCAGTCAAGGACAGGGGAGATTCAATGAGCAGTTCTTC
J gene: TRBJ2-1
CDR3 length: 15
V gene: TRBV6-5
clone size: -
D gene: TRBD1

CDR3 protein: CASSRTTGYEQFF
CDR3 DNA: TGTGCCAGCAGTCGGACGACGGGGTATGAGCAGTTCTTC
J gene: TRBJ2-1
CDR3 length: 13
V gene: TRBV11-3
clone size: -
D gene: -

CDR3 protein: CASRGGASRYGYTF
CDR3 DNA: TGTGCCAGCAGAGGGGGCGCCTCGCGTTATGGCTACACCTTC
J gene: TRBJ1-2
CDR3 length: 14
V gene: TRBV7-2
clone size: few
D gene: TRBD1

CDR3 protein: CASSDGPFRATQPQHF
CDR3 DNA: TGTGCCAGCAGTGACGGACCGTTCAGGGCTACTCAGCCCCAGCATTTT
J gene: TRBJ1-5
CDR3 length: 16
V gene: TRBV6-1
clone size: -
D gene: -

CDR3 protein: CSVEDRGIGSAGYTF
CDR3 DNA: TGCAGCGTTGAAGATCGAGGGATAGGGTCGGCTGGCTACACCTTC
J gene: TRBJ1-2
CDR3 length: 15
V gene: TRBV29-1
clone size: -
D gene: -

CDR3 protein: CASTRLAGAYEQYF
CDR3 DNA: TGTGCCAGCACGCGCCTAGCGGGGGCCTACGAGCAGTACTTC
J gene: TRBJ2-7
CDR3 length: 14
V gene: TRBV6-1
clone size: -
D gene: TRBD2

CDR3 protein: CASSSIQGNQETQYF
CDR3 DNA: TGTGCCAGCAGCTCCATACAGGGGAACCAAGAGACCCAGTACTTC
J gene: TRBJ2-5
CDR3 length: 15
V gene: TRBV7-9
clone size: once
D gene: TRBD1

CDR3 protein: CASAGTGVSPLHF
CDR3 DNA: TGTGCCAGTGCCGGGACAGGGGTTTCACCCCTCCACTTT
J gene: TRBJ1-6
CDR3 length: 13
V gene: TRBV28
clone size: -
D gene: TRBD1

CDR3 protein: CASSSGQRGTSGANVLTF
CDR3 DNA: TGTGCCAGCAGCTCCGGACAAAGGGGAACCTCTGGGGCCAACGTCCTGACTTTC
J gene: TRBJ2-6
CDR3 length: 18
V gene: TRBV11-2
clone size: -
D gene: -

CDR3 protein: CASSLAAGSGNTIYF
CDR3 DNA: TGCGCCAGCAGCTTGGCTGCAGGGTCTGGAAACACCATATATTTT
J gene: TRBJ1-3
CDR3 length: 15
V gene: TRBV5-1
clone size: once
D gene: -

CDR3 protein: CASSLTETYEQYF
CDR3 DNA: TGTGCCAGCTCATTGACAGAAACCTACGAGCAGTACTTC
J gene: TRBJ2-7
CDR3 length: 13
V gene: TRBV18
clone size: -
D gene: -

CDR3 protein: CASSPRDRTNYGYTF
CDR3 DNA: TGTGCCAGCAGCCCTCGGGACAGGACGAACTATGGCTACACCTTC
J gene: TRBJ1-2
CDR3 length: 15
V gene: TRBV11-2
clone size: -
D gene: TRBD1

CDR3 protein: CASSVGGGAAYEQFF
CDR3 DNA: TGTGCCAGCAGCGTAGGCGGGGGGGCGGCGTATGAGCAGTTCTTC
J gene: TRBJ2-1
CDR3 length: 15
V gene: TRBV9
clone size: -
D gene: TRBD2

CDR3 protein: CASSEWGGNTEAFF
CDR3 DNA: TGTGCCAGCAGTGAATGGGGCGGGAACACTGAAGCTTTCTTT
J gene: TRBJ1-1
CDR3 length: 14
V gene: TRBV6-1
clone size: -
D gene: -

CDR3 protein: CASARGGQVVEKLFF
CDR3 DNA: TGTGCTAGTGCCCGGGGAGGGCAGGTAGTTGAAAAACTGTTTTTT
J gene: TRBJ1-4
CDR3 length: 15
V gene: TRBV12-5
clone size: -
D gene: -

CDR3 protein: CASSTNWAAEAFF
CDR3 DNA: TGTGCCAGCAGCACCAATTGGGCCGCTGAAGCTTTCTTT
J gene: TRBJ1-1
CDR3 length: 13
V gene: TRBV5-6
clone size: -
D gene: -

CDR3 protein: CASSQEAADSNQPQHF
CDR3 DNA: TGTGCCAGCAGCCAAGAAGCGGCAGATAGCAATCAGCCCCAGCATTTT
J gene: TRBJ1-5
CDR3 length: 16
V gene: TRBV4-2
clone size: -
D gene: -

CDR3 protein: CASSRLAGDYEQYF
CDR3 DNA: TGCGCCAGCAGCCGACTAGCCGGAGACTACGAGCAGTACTTC
J gene: TRBJ2-7
CDR3 length: 14
V gene: TRBV4-3
clone size: -
D gene: TRBD2

CDR3 protein: CASSFRTGDHYGYTF
CDR3 DNA: TGCGCCAGCAGCTTTAGAACAGGAGATCACTATGGCTACACCTTC
J gene: TRBJ1-2
CDR3 length: 15
V gene: TRBV5-1
clone size: -
D gene: -

CDR3 protein: CASSETSQGSEQYF
CDR3 DNA: TGCGCCAGCAGTGAAACGAGTCAGGGGAGCGAGCAGTACTTC
J gene: TRBJ2-7
CDR3 length: 14
V gene: TRBV10-1
clone size: -
D gene: -

CDR3 protein: CASSSHRSVNTEAFF
CDR3 DNA: TGTGCCAGCAGCTCCCACAGGTCGGTGAACACTGAAGCTTTCTTT
J gene: TRBJ1-1
CDR3 length: 15
V gene: TRBV7-2
clone size: -
D gene: -

CDR3 protein: CASSLEGQGWAEAFF
CDR3 DNA: TGCGCCAGCAGCTTGGAGGGACAGGGATGGGCTGAAGCTTTCTTT
J gene: TRBJ1-1
CDR3 length: 15
V gene: TRBV5-1
clone size: -
D gene: TRBD1

CDR3 protein: CASSETVEQYF
CDR3 DNA: TGCGCCAGCAGTGAGACAGTCGAGCAGTACTTC
J gene: TRBJ2-7
CDR3 length: 11
V gene: TRBV10-2
clone size: -
D gene: -

CDR3 protein: CASSQDPAGVSEKLFF
CDR3 DNA: TGCGCCAGCAGCCAAGATCCCGCAGGGGTGAGCGAAAAACTGTTTTTT
J gene: TRBJ1-4
CDR3 length: 16
V gene: TRBV4-3
clone size: -
D gene: -

CDR3 protein: CSVAAGSEQYF
CDR3 DNA: TGCAGCGTTGCGGCGGGGTCCGAGCAGTACTTC
J gene: TRBJ2-7
CDR3 length: 11
V gene: TRBV29-1
clone size: -
D gene: -

CDR3 protein: CASSSPGGTGNEQYF
CDR3 DNA: TGTGCCAGCAGTTCCCCAGGCGGGACTGGCAACGAGCAGTACTTC
J gene: TRBJ2-7
CDR3 length: 15
V gene: TRBV2
clone size: -
D gene: -

CDR3 protein: CASSPSLQRWNTEAFF
CDR3 DNA: TGTGCCAGTAGTCCTTCCCTACAGAGATGGAACACTGAAGCTTTCTTT
J gene: TRBJ1-1
CDR3 length: 16
V gene: TRBV19
clone size: few
D gene: -

CDR3 protein: CASLNRDSYGYTF
CDR3 DNA: TGTGCCAGCTTAAACAGGGACAGCTATGGCTACACCTTC
J gene: TRBJ1-2
CDR3 length: 13
V gene: TRBV19
clone size: -
D gene: TRBD1

CDR3 protein: CASSPSGGANEKLFF
CDR3 DNA: TGTGCCAGCAGCCCTAGCGGGGGTGCTAATGAAAAACTGTTTTTT
J gene: TRBJ1-4
CDR3 length: 15
V gene: TRBV7-9
clone size: once
D gene: -

CDR3 protein: CASSLVPAGGLTDTQYF
CDR3 DNA: TGTGCCAGCAGCTTAGTCCCGGCGGGGGGACTCACAGATACGCAGTATTTT
J gene: TRBJ2-3
CDR3 length: 17
V gene: TRBV11-2
clone size: -
D gene: TRBD2